This T cell receptor (beta chain) was retrieved from a study of CD8 T cells in ankylosing spondylitis. This clonotype occurred once. The antigen is undetermined. Overall study results and limits: Roughly 8 highly homologous variants made up a TCR beta motif that seemed to typify ankylosing spondylitis blood. Reportedly, disease-linked clones are significantly enriched in ankylosing spondylitis patients' matched synovial fluid. Some of the motif variants had earlier been found in reactive arthritis patients' fluid and blood.

Germline-derived CDR1 and CDR2 are MGHDK and SYGVNS. V was cut by 9 bases and J by 3 bases, with 15 bases left in between. The CDR3 totals 13 residues. It was by quantitative 5'-RACE with molecular barcodes that TCR beta libraries were made. Each CDR3 protein is one row after TCRdb ran MiXCR on the 5' RACE reads. The sample carries about 260,000 distinct CDR3 sequences, 20% recorded once. The TCR comes from a male donor with ankylosing spondylitis or in good health (not recorded which). The sequencing sample was made of blood, either unsorted or a sorted T cell fraction (not recorded which). The genes are TRBV25-1 and TRBJ2-7; the D gene could be TRBD1 or TRBD2 (5 bases each). The CDR3 DNA sequence: TGTGCCAGGCCTCCAGGGACCCACTACGAGCAGTACGTC. It encodes CARPPGTHYEQYV.